The 25 T cell receptor beta chains in this list originate from one sample, sequenced in a study of shared clonotypes between healthy human individuals. Using immunoSEQ multiplex PCR, the repertoire was profiled, and TCRdb retains in-frame clones only, with some absent. The table has approximately 1.1 million clones, 78% seen once. Sequenced input: memory CD4+ T cells from PBMCs. Specified subset: CD45RA-negative fraction. The receptors originated from a man aged 18 to 29 in good health. Some clones in this sample may be carry-over from other donors' samples.

The chain links TRBV11-2 to TRBJ1-5, with D perhaps matching TRBD1 (5 bases). CDR1 is SGHAT and CDR2 is FQNNGV in the germline V gene. V lost 4 bases and J 4 bases, leaving 8 bases between the germline ends. The CDR3 totals 13 residues. The CDR3, as DNA: TGTGCCAGCAGCTGGACAACAAATCAGCCCCAGCATTTT. This sequence encodes CASSWTTNQPQHF.

The chain combines TRBV2 with TRBJ2-3; 9 nucleotides match TRBD1. Trimming removed 6 bases from V and 1 base from J; junction bases left unmatched: 5. This CDR3 is built from 15 residues. In germline, CDR1 is SNHLY, CDR2 FYNNEI. The CDR3 sequence: CASRNRGLGTDTQYF. The CDR3 DNA is TGTGCCAGCAGAAACAGGGGGCTTGGCACAGATACGCAGTATTTT.

The chain combines TRBV9 with TRBJ2-6; D is perhaps TRBD2 (6 bases). CDR3 length: 16 amino acids. CDR1 and CDR2 (germline): SGDLS, YYNGEE. V was clipped by 0 bases and J by 4 bases, with 11 bases between them. CDR3 nucleotide sequence: TGTGCCAGCAGCGTAGCCCCGGGGGTGGGGGCCAACGTCCTGACTTTC. This gives the protein CASSVAPGVGANVLTF.

V usage is TRBV5-1 and J usage is TRBJ2-2, with a weak D call TRBD2 (6 bases). CDR1 is SGHRS, CDR2 YFSETQ, per germline. The CDR3 length is 19 residues. Between the trimmed V and J ends, which lost 0 bases and 5 bases, there was a span of 23 bases. In DNA, the CDR3 is TGCGCCAGCAGCTTGGACGTTGTTGCGGGGCGCAGGGTAACCGGGGAGCTGTTTTTT. Its protein product is CASSLDVVAGRRVTGELFF.

This chain links TRBV6-1 with TRBJ2-5; tentatively, D is TRBD2 (6 bases). The CDR3 length is 15 residues. V was pared by 10 bases and J by 5 bases, with 23 bases between. Germline V gives CDR1 MNHNS, CDR2 SASEGT. The DNA for the CDR3 is TGTGCCACCTCCAAGGCGGTAGCGGTTGTTGAGACCCAGTACTTC. The encoded protein is CATSKAVAVVETQYF.

This clone was found many times. The rearrangement uses TRBV29-1 and TRBJ2-5; tentatively, D is TRBD1 or TRBD2 (5 bases each). V lost 7 bases and J 3 bases, leaving 12 bases between the germline ends. Germline CDR1 and CDR2: SQVTM and ANQGSEA. The CDR3 is 12 amino acids. The DNA of the CDR3 is TGCAGCGGCACCGGGACGGAAGAGACCCAGTACTTC. It translates to CSGTGTEETQYF. Based on the CDR3 plus reference TRBV29-1 and TRBJ2-5, the full variable domain is SAVISQKPSRDICQRGTSLTIQCQVDSQVTMMFWYRQQPGQSLTLIATANQGSEATYESGFVIDKFPISRPNLTFSTLTVSNMSPEDSSIYLCSGTGTEETQYFGPGTRLLVL.

This clone has a handful of counts. The chain recombines TRBV20-1 with TRBJ1-5; D is uncertain. Germline V gives CDR1 DFQATT, CDR2 SNEGSKA (reference sequence). The V and J ends lost 7 bases and 6 bases respectively, with 7 bases between them. The CDR3 sequence is 10 residues long. The CDR3 bases are TGCAGTGGGCGAAGTCAGCCCCAGCATTTT. Translation gives CSGRSQPQHF.

This clone has just a few counts. The chain recombines TRBV5-1 with TRBJ2-2, with no clear D. Trimming removed 3 bases at V and 0 bases at J, with 18 bases between. There are 18 residues in the CDR3. Germline-derived CDR1 and CDR2 are SGHRS and YFSETQ. The CDR3 region is CASSSRVGVSTNTGELFF. The CDR3, as DNA: TGCGCCAGCAGCTCACGTGTCGGAGTTTCTACGAACACCGGGGAGCTGTTTTTT.

The gene calls are TRBV7-9 and TRBJ2-3; D is possibly TRBD1 or TRBD2 (6 bases each). Germline CDR1 and CDR2: SEHNR and FQNEAQ (reference sequence). CDR3 length equals 14 residues. Trimming took off 5 bases at V and 6 bases at J, with 15 bases between the two ends. The CDR3 spells CASSRDIGGDTQYF. In DNA form, the CDR3 reads TGTGCCAGCAGCCGGGACATTGGGGGGGATACGCAGTATTTT.

This sequence joins TRBV4-2 and TRBJ2-1; 11 positions match TRBD2. CDR1 and CDR2 (germline): LGHNA, YNFKEQ. V was pared by 4 bases and J by 8 bases, with 7 bases of the junction left unmatched. CDR3 length: 15 amino acids. The CDR3 is CASSLDSGRADEQFF. The CDR3, as DNA: TGTGCCAGCAGCCTCGATAGCGGGAGGGCCGATGAGCAGTTCTTC.

This chain joins TRBV5-4 and TRBJ2-1; 7 bases are a match to TRBD2. In germline, CDR1 is SGHNT, CDR2 YYREEE (reference sequence). J was trimmed by 4 bases and V by 3 bases; bases with no gene match: 10. The CDR3 covers 16 residues. The CDR3 bases are TGTGCCAGCAGCTGGGGCGGGGTAGCGGGTTACAATGAGCAGTTCTTC. Encoded protein: CASSWGGVAGYNEQFF.

The chain links TRBV6-5 to TRBJ1-2, with D possibly being TRBD1 (6 bases). This CDR3 is built from 15 residues. Trimming shortened V by 0 bases and J by 8 bases, and 16 bases separated the two germline ends. Per the germline V gene, CDR1 is MNHEY and CDR2 is SVGAGI. The CDR3 DNA is TGTGCCAGCAGTTACTCGAGTGGTAACAGGGAGGGCTACACCTTC. Protein product: CASSYSSGNREGYTF.

A single count supports this clone. This chain links TRBV28 with TRBJ2-2; 10 bases line up with TRBD2. Germline V gene lookup returns CDR1 MDHEN and CDR2 SYDVKM. The CDR3 contains 18 residues. V gave up 2 bases and J gave up 2 bases; unmatched junction bases: 8. The CDR3 loop is CASSLGRGLASNTGELFF. In DNA, the CDR3 is TGTGCCAGCAGTTTAGGCCGGGGACTAGCGTCCAACACCGGGGAGCTGTTTTTT.

V and J are TRBV6-1 and TRBJ1-2; the match to TRBD1 covers 7 bases. With 3 bases clipped from V and 3 bases from J, the junction kept 10 bases outside the gene matches. Germline V gene lookup returns CDR1 MNHNS and CDR2 SASEGT. This CDR3 contains 16 residues. CDR3 bases: TGTGCCAGCAGTGATCCGTCAGGGGGGAAGCACTATGGCTACACCTTC. Its translation: CASSDPSGGKHYGYTF.

This chain links TRBV18 with TRBJ2-7; a weak D match, TRBD1 (5 bases). Germline CDR1 KGHSH, CDR2 LQKENI. Trimming took 6 bases from V and 2 from J, leaving 17 bases between them. CDR3 length: 15 residues. The CDR3 nucleotides are TGTGCCAGCTCCCTCGAAAGGTCAGGGACCTACGAGCAGTACTTC. As protein: CASSLERSGTYEQYF.

This chain uses TRBV5-1 with TRBJ2-4; D remains ambiguous. CDR1 is SGHRS, CDR2 YFSETQ, per germline. This CDR3 region has 15 residues. V was shortened by 0 bases and J by 0 bases, with 7 bases between the two germline ends. The CDR3 DNA follows: TGCGCCAGCAGCTTGGCACCGGGAGCCAAAAACATTCAGTACTTC. Protein: CASSLAPGAKNIQYF.

This clone has only a few counts. V is TRBV15 and J is TRBJ2-2; D ambiguous. This CDR3 is 13 amino acids long. V was trimmed by 3 bases and J by 5 bases, leaving 7 bases between them. Germline V lookup: CDR1 LNHNV, CDR2 YYDKDF (reference sequence). This CDR3 reads CATSRVGTGELFF. In nucleotides, the CDR3 is TGTGCCACCAGCAGGGTCGGAACCGGGGAGCTGTTTTTT.

The chain links TRBV11-3 to TRBJ2-7, with a tentative D call TRBD2 (6 bases). This CDR3 contains 13 residues. Trimming left V 5 bases short and J 3 bases short, with 11 bases between. Germline CDR1 SGHNT, CDR2 YENEEA. The CDR3 DNA follows: TGTGCCAGCAGCATCACCGGGGGCTACGAGCAGTACTTC. This codes for CASSITGGYEQYF.

Notes on this clone: This may arise from a read error, as a much more abundant clone is one base away. Other DNA sequences in this sample translate to the same CDR3. The chain employs TRBV7-8 and TRBJ1-5; D ambiguous. V lost 5 bases and J 4 bases, leaving 6 bases between the germline ends. This CDR3 is built from 12 residues. Germline CDR1 reads SGHVS; CDR2 reads FQNEAQ. This CDR3 reads CASSPTNQPQHF. Here the CDR3 DNA reads TGTGCCAGCAGCCCGACGAATCAGCCCCAGCATTTT.

The V gene is TRBV5-4, the J gene TRBJ2-7; 9 nucleotides match TRBD2. V trimming: 3 bases; J trimming: 5 bases; junction bases outside the gene matches: 9. Germline values: CDR1 SGHNT, CDR2 YYREEE (reference sequence). The CDR3 totals 15 residues. Written as DNA, the CDR3 is TGTGCCAGCAGCTCCCCCGGGACTAGCTCTCACGAGCAGTACTTC. Translation gives CASSSPGTSSHEQYF.

The chain joins TRBV28 to TRBJ1-6, with a weak D call TRBD1 (6 bases). V lost 6 bases to trimming and J lost 9 bases, with 12 bases between them. The germline gives CDR1 MDHEN, CDR2 SYDVKM. CDR3 length equals 13 residues. The CDR3, as DNA: TGTGCCAGCAGCAGGTCAGGGGTTTCACCCCTCCACTTT. Translation: CASSRSGVSPLHF. The entire variable domain, with the rest obtained from reference TRBV28 and TRBJ1-6, is as follows: DVKVTQSSRYLVKRTGEKVFLECVQDMDHENMFWYRQDPGLGLRLIYFSYDVKMKEKGDIPEGYSVSREKKERFSLILESASTNQTSMYLCASSRSGVSPLHFGNGTRLTVT.

This chain connects TRBV5-1 to TRBJ2-5; D is unresolved. The V gene lost 0 bases and the J gene lost 3 bases, with 6 bases spanning the gap. The CDR3 contains 13 residues. Germline assignment: CDR1 SGHRS and CDR2 YFSETQ. CDR3 DNA: TGCGCCAGCAGCTTGGCACACAAAGAGACCCAGTACTTC. Its translation is CASSLAHKETQYF.

J is TRBJ2-7 and V is TRBV6-1, with 11 bases lining up with TRBD2. The junction had 1 base not matched to a gene; V was cut back by 5 bases and J by 7 bases. This CDR3 has 12 residues. CDR1 and CDR2 from the germline V gene are MNHNS and SASEGT. The CDR3 reads CASSRLAGEQYF. The CDR3 nucleotides are TGTGCCAGCAGTCGACTAGCGGGAGAGCAGTACTTC.

The chain couples TRBV7-9 to TRBJ2-3, with 10 bases identical to TRBD2. The V segment lost 2 bases and the J segment 6 bases; nucleotides outside the gene matches: 5. The CDR3 covers 15 residues. CDR1 is SEHNR, CDR2 FQNEAQ, per germline (reference sequence). CDR3 loop: CASSLSAGGLDTQYF. The CDR3 DNA reads TGTGCCAGCAGCTTATCAGCGGGAGGGCTGGATACGCAGTATTTT.

Note on this clone: A much bigger clone sits one base away, suggesting this may be a read error. The rearrangement links TRBV7-3 to TRBJ1-2; D ambiguous. Between the trimmed V and J ends, which lost 5 bases and 2 bases, there was a span of 9 bases. Germline CDR1 and CDR2: SGHTA and FQGTGA. There are 13 residues in the CDR3. As DNA, the CDR3 is TGTGCCAGCAGCCCGGACGGAAACTATGGCTACACCTTC. It specifies CASSPDGNYGYTF.